Listed below are T cell receptor beta chains from one sample, sequenced in a study of blood T cell repertoires in COVID-19. Measured with immunoSEQ multiplex PCR; TCRdb has only the in-frame clones, and not every one. The sample contains around 220,000 clones, roughly 80% of which appear only once. Sequences were obtained from peripheral blood. The receptors were gathered from a woman older than 75 with acute or convalescent COVID-19. Each CDR3 is given with its conserved first and last residue. The D gene is left open where the match is weak. Size values are once, few and many counts, or a class for expanded clones, and some rows have none.

j_gene,d_gene,v_gene,abundance,CDR3aa,CDR3nt
TRBJ1-1,TRBD1,TRBV5-6,-,CASSGTGVVYIDTEAFF,TGTGCCAGCAGCGGGACAGGGGTCGTATATATAGACACTGAAGCTTTCTTT
TRBJ2-3,TRBD2,TRBV10-3,-,CATDSTSGGNDYTDTQYF,TGTGCCACCGACTCCACTAGCGGGGGGAACGACTACACAGATACGCAGTATTTT
TRBJ1-4,-,TRBV11-2,-,CASSPARGHEKLFF,TGTGCCAGCAGCCCGGCGCGGGGGCATGAAAAACTGTTTTTT
TRBJ2-3,-,TRBV4-3,-,CASSQDGGAHGDTQYF,TGCGCCAGCAGCCAAGATGGGGGGGCCCATGGAGATACGCAGTATTTT
TRBJ2-2,-,TRBV24-1,-,CATSDFRGYTGELFF,TGTGCCACCAGTGATTTTCGGGGATACACCGGGGAGCTGTTTTTT
TRBJ1-4,-,TRBV11-2,-,CASSPLNPTNEKLFF,TGTGCCAGCAGCCCACTGAACCCAACTAATGAAAAACTGTTTTTT
TRBJ1-3,-,TRBV2,-,CASASGWSGNTIYF,TGTGCCAGCGCCTCAGGGTGGTCTGGAAACACCATATATTTT
TRBJ1-1,TRBD1,TRBV10-3,-,CAISGDRGQQLLNTEAFF,TGTGCCATCAGTGGGGACAGAGGACAGCAACTTTTGAACACTGAAGCTTTCTTT
TRBJ1-6,TRBD1,TRBV5-6,-,CASSLEQGRSPLHF,TGTGCCAGCAGCTTGGAACAGGGGCGCTCACCCCTCCACTTT
TRBJ2-1,TRBD2,TRBV7-3,-,CASSFLAGGVDEQFF,TGTGCCAGCAGCTTTCTAGCGGGGGGTGTCGATGAGCAGTTCTTC
TRBJ2-5,-,TRBV6-5,-,CASSNSQVQETQYF,TGTGCCAGCAGTAACTCACAGGTCCAAGAGACCCAGTACTTC
TRBJ1-1,-,TRBV7-9,-,CASSLARYTEAFF,TGTGCCAGCAGCTTAGCCAGGTACACTGAAGCTTTCTTT
TRBJ2-4,-,TRBV6-1,-,CASSERGSWDIQYF,TGTGCCAGCAGTGAACGAGGCAGCTGGGACATTCAGTACTTC
TRBJ2-7,-,TRBV4-1,-,CASSQDTRSYEQYF,TGCGCCAGCAGCCAAGATACCCGGTCGTACGAGCAGTACTTC
TRBJ2-5,TRBD1,TRBV7-2,-,CASSFRTGQETQYF,TGTGCCAGCAGCTTCCGGACAGGGCAAGAGACCCAGTACTTC
TRBJ2-1,TRBD2,TRBV3-1/TRBV3-2,-,CASSTFSSGSENNEQFF,TGTGCCAGCAGCACTTTTTCTAGCGGGAGCGAAAACAATGAGCAGTTCTTC
TRBJ1-1,TRBD1,TRBV12-3/TRBV12-4,-,CASSYGQVTAFF,TGTGCCAGCAGTTATGGACAGGTGACCGCTTTCTTT
TRBJ1-1,-,TRBV28,-,CASTRNTEAFF,TGTGCCAGCACGCGGAACACTGAAGCTTTCTTT
TRBJ1-5,-,TRBV6-1,-,CASSESEAGGNQPQHF,TGTGCCAGCAGTGAATCAGAGGCCGGAGGGAATCAGCCCCAGCATTTT
TRBJ2-3,-,TRBV5-1,-,CASISVGGGRGNTDTQYF,TGCGCCAGCATATCGGTCGGGGGCGGGAGAGGCAACACAGATACGCAGTATTTT
TRBJ2-1,-,TRBV18,-,CASSPETGYNEQFF,TGTGCCAGCTCACCAGAGACAGGTTACAATGAGCAGTTCTTC
TRBJ2-2,TRBD1,TRBV27,-,CASRPDRGPFGELFF,TGTGCCAGCAGACCCGACAGGGGGCCCTTCGGGGAGCTGTTTTTT
TRBJ2-7,TRBD2,TRBV27,-,CASSLLASGTYEQYF,TGTGCCAGCAGTTTACTGGCTAGCGGGACCTACGAGCAGTACTTC
TRBJ2-1,TRBD2,TRBV7-9,-,CASSFQGSGRSTGKNEQFF,TGTGCCAGCAGCTTCCAAGGTAGCGGGAGGAGTACAGGGAAAAATGAGCAGTTCTTC
TRBJ1-4,TRBD1,TRBV6-5,-,CASSSHPGQGHEKLFF,TGTGCCAGCAGTTCTCATCCGGGACAGGGGCATGAAAAACTGTTTTTT
TRBJ1-5,TRBD1,TRBV2,-,CASSEASGGQPQHF,TGTGCCAGCAGTGAAGCGTCAGGGGGCCAGCCCCAGCATTTT
TRBJ2-7,-,TRBV27,once,CASSLGPPSYEQYF,TGTGCCAGCAGTTTGGGCCCGCCCTCCTACGAGCAGTACTTC
TRBJ2-1,TRBD1,TRBV9,-,CASSVTGTGRYNEQFF,TGTGCCAGCAGCGTTACCGGGACAGGGCGCTACAATGAGCAGTTCTTC
TRBJ1-2,TRBD1,TRBV4-3,-,CASSLLGTEHGGYTF,TGCGCCAGCAGCCTACTTGGGACAGAACACGGGGGCTACACCTTC
TRBJ2-2,-,TRBV5-5,once,CASTLTAYTGELFF,TGTGCCAGCACTCTGACAGCTTACACCGGGGAGCTGTTTTTT
TRBJ1-2,-,TRBV6-5,-,CASRRRTVSNYGYTF,TGTGCCAGCAGACGAAGGACAGTATCTAACTATGGCTACACCTTC
TRBJ2-1,TRBD1,TRBV28,-,CASSSRQGSSYNEQFF,TGTGCCAGCAGTTCGAGACAGGGATCCTCCTACAATGAGCAGTTCTTC
TRBJ2-2,TRBD2,TRBV9,-,CASSISGGDTGELFF,TGTGCCAGCAGCATTAGCGGGGGCGACACCGGGGAGCTGTTTTTT
TRBJ1-1,TRBD1,TRBV28,-,CASSPQLTGDEAFF,TGTGCCAGCAGTCCCCAACTCACAGGGGATGAAGCTTTCTTT
TRBJ2-3,TRBD2,TRBV5-1,-,CASTIAGSTDTQYF,TGCGCCAGCACGATAGCGGGGAGCACAGATACGCAGTATTTT
TRBJ1-2,-,TRBV19,-,CASSIDYRSYSGNYGYTF,TGTGCCAGTAGTATAGATTATCGTTCCTACTCAGGGAACTATGGCTACACCTTC
TRBJ2-3,TRBD1,TRBV5-1,-,CASSLEDRATDTQYF,TGCGCCAGCAGCTTGGAGGACAGGGCCACAGATACGCAGTATTTT
TRBJ2-3,-,TRBV19,-,CASSREQNVGTDTQYF,TGTGCCAGTAGTAGAGAACAGAACGTTGGCACAGATACGCAGTATTTT
TRBJ1-3,-,TRBV30,-,CACGNRYSGNTIYF,TGTGCCTGCGGCAACAGATACTCTGGAAACACCATATATTTT
TRBJ2-2,TRBD1,TRBV4-3,-,CASSRSGTGLPGELFF,TGCGCCAGCAGCCGATCCGGGACAGGGTTACCCGGGGAGCTGTTTTTT
TRBJ2-7,-,TRBV6-5,-,CASSYRGGPVYEQYF,TGTGCCAGCAGTTACAGGGGTGGACCAGTCTACGAGCAGTACTTC
TRBJ2-3,TRBD1,TRBV6-5,-,CATVSSGTGTDTQYF,TGTGCCACCGTATCTTCCGGGACAGGGACAGATACGCAGTATTTT
TRBJ2-7,-,TRBV6-5,-,CASHAVGEQYF,TGTGCCAGTCACGCGGTAGGCGAGCAGTACTTC
TRBJ1-2,TRBD1,TRBV4-3,-,CASSQGVEGALYYGYTF,TGCGCCAGCAGCCAAGGGGTGGAGGGGGCCCTTTACTATGGCTACACCTTC
TRBJ1-1,-,TRBV3-1/TRBV3-2,-,CASSQARGDTEAFF,TGTGCCAGCAGCCAAGCCCGGGGGGACACTGAAGCTTTCTTT
TRBJ2-3,-,TRBV5-1,-,CASSLVLSGGYTSTDTQYF,TGCGCCAGCAGCTTGGTCCTGTCGGGGGGCTATACTAGCACAGATACGCAGTATTTT
TRBJ1-2,-,TRBV28,-,CASRPSGEYGYTF,TGTGCCAGCAGGCCCTCAGGGGAATATGGCTACACCTTC
TRBJ2-3,-,TRBV12-3/TRBV12-4,-,CASSRVADTQYF,TGTGCCAGCAGTCGGGTAGCAGATACGCAGTATTTT
TRBJ1-2,TRBD1,TRBV4-2,few,CASSQGGQTYDYGYTF,TGTGCCAGCAGCCAAGGGGGACAGACGTACGACTATGGCTACACCTTC
TRBJ1-6,TRBD1,TRBV30,-,CAWSDRGHNSPLHF,TGTGCCTGGAGTGACAGGGGCCATAATTCACCCCTCCACTTT
TRBJ1-1,-,TRBV5-4,-,CASSLAGIMNTEAFF,TGTGCCAGCAGCTTGGCAGGGATTATGAACACTGAAGCTTTCTTT
TRBJ1-1,TRBD1,TRBV19,once,CASSMGGQGTEAFF,TGTGCCAGTAGTATGGGGGGACAGGGTACTGAAGCTTTCTTT
TRBJ2-7,-,TRBV5-1,-,CASSLETSGRDEQYF,TGCGCCAGCAGCTTGGAAACCTCCGGGCGGGACGAGCAGTACTTC
TRBJ2-4,TRBD2,TRBV3-1/TRBV3-2,-,CASSGSGGAKNIQYF,TGTGCCAGCAGCGGGTCGGGAGGAGCCAAAAACATTCAGTACTTC
TRBJ2-7,TRBD2,TRBV7-9,-,CASSWGLAATYEQYF,TGTGCCAGCAGCTGGGGACTAGCGGCTACCTACGAGCAGTACTTC
TRBJ1-2,TRBD1,TRBV10-1,few,CASKPQPDFVSFLAGTGINYGYTF,TGCGCCAGCAAGCCCCAACCAGACTTTGTGAGTTTCCTCGCCGGGACAGGGATTAACTATGGCTACACCTTC
TRBJ1-2,-,TRBV24-1,-,CATSDGTVYGYTF,TGTGCCACCAGTGACGGGACTGTCTATGGCTACACCTTC